These 31 T cell receptor beta chains were all obtained from the same sample, sequenced in a study of T-cell memory formation after mild COVID-19. Via MiXCR, TCRdb re-called the 5' RACE reads, giving one row per CDR3 protein. The sample includes about 300,000 distinct CDR3 sequences, roughly a fifth seen only once; the top ten take under 25%. The sequencing input was PBMCs or a T cell subset sorted from them (not recorded which). The receptors were gathered from a man aged 18 to 30 who had mild COVID-19 (a few samples of this study predate the infection). Cell type and time point are not known.

The CDR3 loop reads CASSLKGEAFF. In nucleotides, the CDR3 is TGTGCCAGCAGCTTGAAGGGTGAAGCTTTCTTT. The chain has TRBV11-2 and TRBJ1-1; D is ambiguous. Per the germline V gene, CDR1 is SGHAT and CDR2 is FQNNGV. The CDR3 is made up of 11 amino acids. Trimming took 3 bases from V and 7 from J, leaving 6 bases between them. The entire variable domain, with the rest obtained from reference TRBV11-2 and TRBJ1-1, is as follows: EAGVAQSPRYKIIEKRQSVAFWCNPISGHATLYWYQQILGQGPKLLIQFQNNGVVDDSQLPKDRFSAERLKGVDSTLKIQPAKLEDSAVYLCASSLKGEAFFGQGTRLTVV.

The CDR3 region has the DNA TGTGCCAGCAGCTTACACGAGGAGGGCATTCAGTACTTC. Translation gives CASSLHEEGIQYF. The chain has TRBV7-3 and TRBJ2-4; D might be TRBD2 (6 bases). V lost 2 bases to trimming and J lost 9 bases, with 11 bases between them. The CDR3 is 13 amino acids. CDR1 is SGHTA and CDR2 is FQGTGA in the germline V gene. Full variable domain (outside the CDR3, taken from reference TRBV7-3 and TRBJ2-4): GAGVSQTPSNKVTEKGKYVELRCDPISGHTALYWYRQSLGQGPEFLIYFQGTGAADDSGLPNDRFFAVRPEGSVSTLKIQRTERGDSAVYLCASSLHEEGIQYFGAGTRLSVL.

The rearrangement joins TRBV7-7 to TRBJ2-2; 8 bases map to TRBD2. The CDR3 sequence is 15 residues long. Trimming cost V 2 bases and J 5 bases; bases outside gene matches: 4. Germline CDR1 reads SSHAT; CDR2 reads FNYEAQ (reference sequence). The CDR3 DNA sequence: TGTGCCAGCAGCTTACGGGCGGGGGGTACCGGGGAGCTGTTTTTT. Translating gives CASSLRAGGTGELFF.

This clonotype was recorded a few times. The genes are TRBV6-6 and TRBJ1-2, with TRBD1 identical over 7 bases. V dropped 2 bases and J dropped 0; count of bases not matched to a gene: 0. From germline, CDR1 is MNHNY and CDR2 SVGAGI (reference sequence). CDR3 size: 14 residues. The CDR3 coding sequence is TGTGCCAGCAGTTACCAGGGGGCTAACTATGGCTACACCTTC. Encoded protein: CASSYQGANYGYTF.

The CDR3 here is CASSQEEQVAQPQHF. The CDR3 DNA follows: TGTGCCAGCAGCCAAGAGGAGCAGGTTGCTCAGCCCCAGCATTTT. The chain combines TRBV4-2 with TRBJ1-5; D uncertain. V was cut by 0 bases and J by 6 bases, with 12 bases left in between. Germline values: CDR1 LGHNA, CDR2 YNFKEQ. This CDR3 comprises 15 residues.

This chain connects TRBV29-1 to TRBJ2-1; a possible D gene is TRBD1 (5 bases). V lost 3 bases and J 2 bases, leaving 8 bases between the germline ends. The CDR3 extends over 13 amino acids. Germline V lookup: CDR1 SQVTM, CDR2 ANQGSEA. The CDR3 nucleotides are TGCAGCGTTGAGGGGCCTGCCTACAATGAGCAGTTCTTC. Protein product: CSVEGPAYNEQFF.

The table lists this clonotype with a few counts. This chain links TRBV19 with TRBJ1-6, with TRBD1 matching 7 bases. The length of the CDR3 is 15 residues. Losses at the gene ends were 3 bases for V and 9 bases for J; bases not matched to a gene: 8. The germline CDR1 and CDR2 sequences are LNHDA and SQIVND (reference sequence). Here the CDR3 reads CASSMVAGGGSPLHF. The CDR3 DNA sequence: TGTGCCAGTAGTATGGTTGCAGGGGGGGGTTCACCCCTCCACTTT.

J is TRBJ2-7 and V is TRBV20-1; D perhaps matches TRBD1 (6 bases). CDR1 is DFQATT and CDR2 is SNEGSKA in the germline V gene (reference sequence). The CDR3 has 13 amino acids. The germline V and J ends were trimmed by 3 bases and 1 base, with 10 bases remaining between them. In DNA form, the CDR3 reads TGCAGTGCTAGTGGGGGCGCTTCCTACGAGCAGTACGTC. Translated, it gives CSASGGASYEQYV.

The DNA for the CDR3 is TGCGCCAGCATCGATCAGGGACAGTTAAAGGGAGCTTTCTTT. Amino acids: CASIDQGQLKGAFF. V usage is TRBV10-2 and J usage is TRBJ1-1; 7 bases line up with TRBD1. Trimming removed 7 bases from V and 10 bases from J; junction bases left unmatched: 15. The CDR3 contains 14 residues. Per germline, CDR1 WSHSY and CDR2 SAAADI.

In its sample, this clonotype was seen a few times. The CDR3 loop reads CASQPAEDYGYTF. Written as DNA, the CDR3 is TGTGCCAGCCAGCCGGCGGAGGACTATGGCTACACCTTC. V and J are TRBV28 and TRBJ1-2, with D hard to call. Trimming took 8 bases from V and 3 from J, leaving 13 bases between them. The CDR3 runs 13 residues. CDR1 MDHEN and CDR2 SYDVKM come from the germline V gene.

This clonotype has at least ten counts. The chain is built from TRBV5-4 and TRBJ2-1, with D hard to call. This CDR3 comprises 11 residues. Per the germline V gene, CDR1 is SGHNT and CDR2 is YYREEE (reference sequence). Between the trimmed V and J ends, which lost 3 bases and 7 bases, there was a span of 5 bases. The CDR3 protein is CASSWGNEQFF. CDR3 in DNA: TGTGCCAGCAGCTGGGGTAATGAGCAGTTCTTC. Drawing the rest from reference TRBV5-4 and TRBJ2-1, the complete variable domain is ETGVTQSPTHLIKTRGQQVTLRCSSQSGHNTVSWYQQALGQGPQFIFQYYREEENGRGNFPPRFSGLQFPNYSSELNVNALELDDSALYLCASSWGNEQFFGPGTRLTVL.

The CDR3 nucleotides are TGTGCCAGCAGCCCCAATCCGGGACAGGGCGGCACTGAAGCTTTCTTT. Its protein product is CASSPNPGQGGTEAFF. This chain links TRBV7-6 with TRBJ1-1; the match to TRBD1 covers 9 bases. The CDR3 sequence is 16 residues long. With V trimmed by 5 bases and J by 4 bases, 11 bases remained unmatched. Germline CDR1 reads SGHVS; CDR2 reads FNYEAQ.

The table lists this clonotype with a few counts. As DNA, the CDR3 is TGTGCCATCAGTCTACAGCGGGGCTACAATGAGCAGTTCTTC. Translating it yields CAISLQRGYNEQFF. This chain joins TRBV10-3 and TRBJ2-1; 7 nucleotides align to TRBD2. The V gene end was trimmed by 5 bases and the J gene end by 3 bases; junction bases not matched to a gene: 4. The CDR3 extends over 14 amino acids. CDR1 ENHRY and CDR2 SYGVKD come from the germline V gene.

This chain connects TRBV7-2 to TRBJ2-5; 7 nucleotides agree with TRBD1. Germline assignment: CDR1 SGHTA and CDR2 FQGNSA. The trim removed 5 bases at V and 1 base at J, leaving 4 bases unmatched. This CDR3 has 14 residues. CDR3 DNA sequence: TGTGCCAGCAGCACAAGGGACAGCCAAGAGACCCAGTACTTC. The encoded protein is CASSTRDSQETQYF.

This clonotype was seen only a few times. The V call is TRBV6-5, the J call TRBJ1-1; 8 positions match TRBD1. Germline CDR1 is MNHEY and CDR2 is SVGAGI. The CDR3 totals 17 residues. The V and J ends lost 2 bases and 6 bases, in that order; junction bases with no gene match: 14. The CDR3 is CASSYPGQGFNLAEAFF. CDR3 DNA sequence: TGTGCCAGCAGTTACCCCGGACAGGGTTTTAATTTGGCTGAAGCTTTCTTT.

This clonotype was picked up a small number of times. The chain combines TRBV4-1 with TRBJ1-2; no clear D gene. V was pared by 0 bases and J by 5 bases, with 13 bases between. The CDR3 length is 15 residues. The germline gives CDR1 MGHRA, CDR2 YSYEKL. This CDR3 is CASSQEAAVIYGYTF. Written as DNA, the CDR3 is TGCGCCAGCAGCCAAGAGGCGGCCGTTATATATGGCTACACCTTC.

This clonotype was detected many times. The chain uses TRBV6-5 and TRBJ2-7, with D unclear. With 1 base removed from V and 3 bases from J, the gap between germline ends came to 10 bases. Germline values: CDR1 MNHEY, CDR2 SVGAGI. This CDR3 spans 14 amino acids. DNA of the CDR3: TGTGCCAGCAGTTACTACCCACGCTTCTACGAGCAGTACTTC. It codes for CASSYYPRFYEQYF.

This CDR3 is CAISGEEETQYF. DNA for the CDR3: TGTGCCATCAGTGGGGAGGAGGAGACCCAGTACTTC. This chain connects TRBV10-3 to TRBJ2-5; weak D call: TRBD2 (6 bases). The V gene lost 4 bases and the J gene lost 5 bases, with 8 bases spanning the gap. From germline, CDR1 is ENHRY and CDR2 SYGVKD. This CDR3 has 12 amino acids.

V gene TRBV7-2 combines with J gene TRBJ2-7; D unclear. The V gene lost 3 bases and the J gene lost 4 bases, with 7 bases spanning the gap. The CDR3 consists of 12 residues. Per the germline V gene, CDR1 is SGHTA and CDR2 is FQGNSA. For the CDR3, the DNA is TGTGCCAGCAGCTTTCTTGGGTACGAGCAGTACTTC. Protein: CASSFLGYEQYF. The complete variable domain, with remaining parts taken from reference TRBV7-2 and TRBJ2-7, reads GAGVSQSPSNKVTEKGKDVELRCDPISGHTALYWYRQSLGQGLEFLIYFQGNSAPDKSGLPSDRFSAERTGGSVSTLTIQRTQQEDSAVYLCASSFLGYEQYFGPGTRLTVT.

This clonotype was detected many times. The chain is built from TRBV7-9 and TRBJ2-1, with TRBD1 matching over 7 bases. V shed 8 bases and J 10 bases; nucleotides not matched to a gene: 11. CDR1 SEHNR and CDR2 FQNEAQ come from the germline V gene (reference sequence). This CDR3 is 13 amino acids long. CDR3 protein: CASEGQQETEQFF. CDR3 DNA: TGTGCCAGCGAGGGACAGCAAGAAACGGAGCAGTTCTTC.

The chain combines TRBV20-1 with TRBJ1-5; the D gene is possibly TRBD1 (6 bases). This CDR3 has 14 amino acids. In germline, CDR1 is DFQATT, CDR2 SNEGSKA (reference sequence). V gave up 3 bases and J gave up 0 bases, with 9 bases separating them. The CDR3 nucleotides read TGCAGTGCTAGTCCAGGGGTTAGCAATCAGCCCCAGCATTTT. It codes for CSASPGVSNQPQHF.

This clonotype has only a few counts. This chain connects TRBV28 to TRBJ2-7; tentatively, D is TRBD1 or TRBD2 (5 bases each). The CDR3 runs to 10 residues. CDR1 MDHEN and CDR2 SYDVKM come from the germline V gene. CDR3 in amino acids: CPRDPREQYV. The CDR3 nucleotides are TGTCCCCGGGACCCGAGGGAGCAGTACGTC.

CDR3 loop: CASRDQGGLANYGYTF. In DNA, the CDR3 is TGTGCCAGCAGAGATCAGGGGGGGCTAGCTAACTATGGCTACACCTTC. The rearrangement uses TRBV2 and TRBJ1-2; 7 bases fit TRBD1. J was trimmed by 0 bases and V by 6 bases; bases with no gene match: 10. Germline V gene data show CDR1 as SNHLY and CDR2 as FYNNEI. There are 16 residues in the CDR3.

The chain has TRBV7-9 and TRBJ1-6; D is possibly TRBD1 (5 bases). Trimming stripped 5 bases from V and 10 bases from J, with 15 bases between. CDR3 length equals 14 residues. Germline values: CDR1 SEHNR, CDR2 FQNEAQ (reference sequence). DNA of the CDR3: TGTGCCAGCAGCGCCCCCTGGGGGTTATCACCCCTCCACTTT. The encoded protein is CASSAPWGLSPLHF. Supplemented by reference TRBV7-9 and TRBJ1-6, the full variable domain reads DTGVSQNPRHKITKRGQNVTFRCDPISEHNRLYWYRQTLGQGPEFLTYFQNEAQLEKSRLLSDRFSAERPKGSFSTLEIQRTEQGDSAMYLCASSAPWGLSPLHFGNGTRLTVT.

The genes are TRBV20-1 and TRBJ1-5, with 7 bases matching TRBD1. CDR1 is DFQATT, CDR2 SNEGSKA, per germline (reference sequence). With V trimmed by 6 bases and J by 7 bases, 9 bases remained unmatched. The CDR3 runs to 13 residues. CDR3 in amino acids: CSARRQGGQPQHF. The DNA of the CDR3 is TGCAGTGCAAGAAGACAGGGCGGGCAGCCCCAGCATTTT.

V gene TRBV5-1 combines with J gene TRBJ1-1; a possible D gene is TRBD1 (6 bases). The germline V gene encodes CDR1 SGHRS and CDR2 YFSETQ. Deletions cut 3 bases from V and 1 base from J, with 13 bases between. The CDR3 extends over 15 amino acids. CDR3 bases: TGCGCCAGCAGCTGGGGGGGCGGACAGAACACTGAAGCTTTCTTT. This gives the protein CASSWGGGQNTEAFF.

The V gene is TRBV7-2, the J gene TRBJ2-1; a weak D match, TRBD2 (6 bases). The V end was cut by 4 bases, the J end by 6 bases, with 10 bases between. This CDR3 region has 13 residues. CDR1 and CDR2 from the germline V gene are SGHTA and FQGNSA. CDR3 in amino acids: CASSSTRLNEQFF. Here the CDR3 DNA reads TGTGCCAGCAGCTCGACTAGACTCAATGAGCAGTTCTTC.

This clonotype was picked up a small number of times. The chain recombines TRBV5-1 with TRBJ2-4, with TRBD2 identical over 7 bases. The length of the CDR3 is 13 residues. Per the germline V gene, CDR1 is SGHRS and CDR2 is YFSETQ. With 5 bases clipped from V and 4 bases from J, the junction kept 3 bases outside the gene matches. In nucleotides, the CDR3 is TGCGCCAGCAGACCGGGGGGTAAAAACATTCAGTACTTC. Translation gives CASRPGGKNIQYF.

This chain links TRBV27 with TRBJ1-1, with 7 nucleotides matching TRBD1. Trimming removed 5 bases from V and 8 bases from J; junction bases left unmatched: 11. CDR3 length: 14 amino acids. Germline CDR1 reads MNHEY; CDR2 reads SMNVEV (reference sequence). The CDR3 bases are TGTGCCAGCAGTACTAGGACAGGCCCCAAGGAAGCTTTCTTT. It encodes CASSTRTGPKEAFF.

The rearrangement uses TRBV7-2 and TRBJ1-1; D possibly corresponds to TRBD1 (6 bases). Germline values: CDR1 SGHTA, CDR2 FQGNSA. V was cut by 1 base and J by 11 bases, with 14 bases left in between. This CDR3 spans 13 amino acids. The CDR3 nucleotides read TGTGCCAGCAGCTTAGGTCTCCCAACAGGGGCTTTCTTT. This sequence encodes CASSLGLPTGAFF. Combining the CDR3 with reference TRBV7-2 and TRBJ1-1 gives the whole variable domain GAGVSQSPSNKVTEKGKDVELRCDPISGHTALYWYRQSLGQGLEFLIYFQGNSAPDKSGLPSDRFSAERTGGSVSTLTIQRTQQEDSAVYLCASSLGLPTGAFFGQGTRLTVV.

About this clonotype: This may be a read error, as it is one base from a much larger clone. This chain links TRBV7-2 with TRBJ2-3; no reliable D call. Between the trimmed V and J ends, which lost 2 bases and 2 bases, there was a span of 2 bases. CDR3 length: 12 residues. Germline assignment: CDR1 SGHTA and CDR2 FQGNSA. For the CDR3, the DNA is TGTGCCAGCAGCTTAATCACAGATACGCAGTATTTT. Its protein product is CASSLITDTQYF.